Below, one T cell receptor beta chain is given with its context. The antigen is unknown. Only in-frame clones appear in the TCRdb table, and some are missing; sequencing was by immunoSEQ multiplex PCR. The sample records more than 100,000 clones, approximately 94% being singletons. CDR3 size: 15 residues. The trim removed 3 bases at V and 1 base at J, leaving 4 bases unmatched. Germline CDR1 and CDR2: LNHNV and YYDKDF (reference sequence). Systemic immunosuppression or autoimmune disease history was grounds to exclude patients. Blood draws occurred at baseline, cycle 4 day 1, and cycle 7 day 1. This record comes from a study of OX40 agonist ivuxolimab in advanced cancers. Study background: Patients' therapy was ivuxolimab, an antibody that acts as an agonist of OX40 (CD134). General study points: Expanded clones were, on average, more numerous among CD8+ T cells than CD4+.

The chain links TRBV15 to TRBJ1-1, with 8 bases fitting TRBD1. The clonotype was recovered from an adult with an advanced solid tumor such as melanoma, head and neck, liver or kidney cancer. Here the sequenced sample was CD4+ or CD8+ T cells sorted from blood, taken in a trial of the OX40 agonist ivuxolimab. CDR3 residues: CATSRPGGWNTEAFF. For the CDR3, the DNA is TGTGCCACCAGCAGGCCAGGGGGCTGGAACACTGAAGCTTTCTTT.